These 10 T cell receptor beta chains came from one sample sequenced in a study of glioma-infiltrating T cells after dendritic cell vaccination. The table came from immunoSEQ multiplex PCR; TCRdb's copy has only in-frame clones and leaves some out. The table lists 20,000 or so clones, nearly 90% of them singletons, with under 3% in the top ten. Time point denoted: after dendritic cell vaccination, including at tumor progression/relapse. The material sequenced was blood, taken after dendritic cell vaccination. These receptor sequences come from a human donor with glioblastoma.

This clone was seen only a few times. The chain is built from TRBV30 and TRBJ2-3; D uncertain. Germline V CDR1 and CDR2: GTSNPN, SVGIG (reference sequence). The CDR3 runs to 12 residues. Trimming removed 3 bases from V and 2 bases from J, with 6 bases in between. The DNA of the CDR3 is TGTGCCTGGAGCCCCTCCACAGATACGCAGTATTTT. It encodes CAWSPSTDTQYF.

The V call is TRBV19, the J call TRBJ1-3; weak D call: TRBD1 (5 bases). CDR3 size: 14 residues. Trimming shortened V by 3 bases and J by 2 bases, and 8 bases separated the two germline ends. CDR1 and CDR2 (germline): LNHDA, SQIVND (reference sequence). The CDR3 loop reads CASSIGATGNTIYF. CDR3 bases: TGTGCCAGTAGTATTGGGGCTACTGGAAACACCATATATTTT.

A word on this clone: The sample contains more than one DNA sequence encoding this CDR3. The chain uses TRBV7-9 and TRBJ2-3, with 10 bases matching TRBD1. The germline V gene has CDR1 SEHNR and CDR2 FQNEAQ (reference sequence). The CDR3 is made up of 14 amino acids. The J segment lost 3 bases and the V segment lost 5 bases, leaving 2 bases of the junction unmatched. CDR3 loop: CASSPGQGTDTQYF. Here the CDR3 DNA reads TGTGCCAGCAGCCCGGGACAGGGGACAGATACGCAGTATTTT. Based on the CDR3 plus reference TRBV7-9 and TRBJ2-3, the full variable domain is DTGVSQNPRHKITKRGQNVTFRCDPISEHNRLYWYRQTLGQGPEFLTYFQNEAQLEKSRLLSDRFSAERPKGSFSTLEIQRTEQGDSAMYLCASSPGQGTDTQYFGPGTRLTVL.

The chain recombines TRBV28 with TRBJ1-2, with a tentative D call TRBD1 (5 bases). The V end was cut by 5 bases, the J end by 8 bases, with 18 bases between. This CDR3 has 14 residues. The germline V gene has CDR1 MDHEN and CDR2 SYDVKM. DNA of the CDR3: TGTGCCAGCAGTCTCCAAGCCAGGGCGGGGGGCTACACCTTC. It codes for CASSLQARAGGYTF.

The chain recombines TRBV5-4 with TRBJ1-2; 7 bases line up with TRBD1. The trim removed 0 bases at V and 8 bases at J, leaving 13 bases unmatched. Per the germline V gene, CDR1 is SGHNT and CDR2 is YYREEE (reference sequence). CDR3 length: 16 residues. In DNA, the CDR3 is TGTGCCAGCAGCTTGGCCCCCCTGACAGGGAGAGACGGCTACACCTTC. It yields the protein CASSLAPLTGRDGYTF.

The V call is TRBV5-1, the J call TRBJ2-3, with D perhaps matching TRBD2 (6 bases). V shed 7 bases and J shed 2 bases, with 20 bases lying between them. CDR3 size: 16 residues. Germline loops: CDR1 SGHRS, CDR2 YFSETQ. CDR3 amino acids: CASRTGEGGYTDTQYF. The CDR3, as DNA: TGCGCCAGCCGAACGGGAGAGGGCGGGTACACAGATACGCAGTATTTT.

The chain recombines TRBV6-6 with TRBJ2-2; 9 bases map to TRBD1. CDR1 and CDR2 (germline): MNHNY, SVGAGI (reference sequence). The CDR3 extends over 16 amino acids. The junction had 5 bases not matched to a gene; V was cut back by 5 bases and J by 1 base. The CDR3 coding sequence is TGTGCCAGCAGTCACGGGACAGGGAAGAACACCGGGGAGCTGTTTTTT. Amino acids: CASSHGTGKNTGELFF.

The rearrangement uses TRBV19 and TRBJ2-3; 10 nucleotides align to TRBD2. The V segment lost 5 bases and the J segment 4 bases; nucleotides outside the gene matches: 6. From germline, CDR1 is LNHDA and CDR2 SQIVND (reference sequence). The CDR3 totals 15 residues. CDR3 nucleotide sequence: TGTGCCAGTAGTGCTAGCGGGGGTCTTCCAGATACGCAGTATTTT. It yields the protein CASSASGGLPDTQYF.

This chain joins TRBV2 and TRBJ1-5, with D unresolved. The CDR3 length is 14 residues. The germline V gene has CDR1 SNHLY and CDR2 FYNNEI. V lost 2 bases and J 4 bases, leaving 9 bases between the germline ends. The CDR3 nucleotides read TGTGCCAGCAGTGAATATACTAGGAATCAGCCCCAGCATTTT. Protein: CASSEYTRNQPQHF.

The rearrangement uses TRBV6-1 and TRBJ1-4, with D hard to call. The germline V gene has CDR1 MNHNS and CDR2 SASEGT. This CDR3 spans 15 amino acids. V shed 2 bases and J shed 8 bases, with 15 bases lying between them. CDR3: CASSEKGMGSEKLFF. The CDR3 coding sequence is TGTGCCAGCAGTGAAAAGGGAATGGGGAGCGAAAAACTGTTTTTT.